This TCR beta chain emerged from a study of T-cell reconstitution after alpha-beta-depleted transplantation in children. For TCRbeta, the library was prepared with unique molecular identifiers. In TCRdb, the PCR reads were re-called with MiXCR into one record per CDR3 protein. The repertoire holds about 360,000 distinct CDR3 sequences, roughly 15% seen once, with about 3.9% in the top ten. Germline values: CDR1 MNHNS, CDR2 SASEGT. The V segment lost 5 bases and the J segment 1 base; nucleotides outside the gene matches: 8. CDR3 size: 16 residues. The receptor's source is a human donor who donated a stem cell graft to a child with Fanconi anemia. V and J are TRBV6-1 and TRBJ2-1; 7 bases fit TRBD2. This specimen consisted of PBMCs, obtained from the stem cell graft. The chain's CDR3 is CASSRAGVPSYNEQFF. Here the CDR3 DNA reads TGTGCCAGCAGTCGGGCGGGGGTTCCATCCTACAATGAGCAGTTCTTC.